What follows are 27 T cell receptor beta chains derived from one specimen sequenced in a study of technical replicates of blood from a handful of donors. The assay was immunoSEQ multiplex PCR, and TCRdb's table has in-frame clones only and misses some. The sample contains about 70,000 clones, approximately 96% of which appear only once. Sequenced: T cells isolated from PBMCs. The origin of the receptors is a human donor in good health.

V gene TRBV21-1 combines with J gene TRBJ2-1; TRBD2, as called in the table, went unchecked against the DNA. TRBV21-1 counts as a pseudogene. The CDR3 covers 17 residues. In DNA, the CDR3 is TGTGCCAGCAGCAAAGCCCGACTAGCGGAGTTTTATGGTGAGCAGTTCTTC. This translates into CASSKARLAEFYGEQFF.

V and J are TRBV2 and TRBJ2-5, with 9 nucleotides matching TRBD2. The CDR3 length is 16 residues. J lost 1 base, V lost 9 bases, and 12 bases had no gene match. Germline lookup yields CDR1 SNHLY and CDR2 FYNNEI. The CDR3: CASLARGRGGQETQYF. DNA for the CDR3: TGTGCCAGTCTTGCCCGGGGGCGGGGGGGCCAAGAGACCCAGTACTTC.

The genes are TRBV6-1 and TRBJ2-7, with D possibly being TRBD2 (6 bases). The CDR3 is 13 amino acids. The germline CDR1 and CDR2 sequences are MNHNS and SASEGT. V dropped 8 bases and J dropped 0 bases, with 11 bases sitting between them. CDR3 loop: CASRDWSSYEQYF. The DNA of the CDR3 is TGTGCCAGCCGGGACTGGAGCTCCTACGAGCAGTACTTC.

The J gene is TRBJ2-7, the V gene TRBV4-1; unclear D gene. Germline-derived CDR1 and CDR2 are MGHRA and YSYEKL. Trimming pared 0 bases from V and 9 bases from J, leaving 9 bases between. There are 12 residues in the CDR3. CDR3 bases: TGCGCCAGCAGCCAAGACGATCAGATGCAGTACTTC. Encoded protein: CASSQDDQMQYF.

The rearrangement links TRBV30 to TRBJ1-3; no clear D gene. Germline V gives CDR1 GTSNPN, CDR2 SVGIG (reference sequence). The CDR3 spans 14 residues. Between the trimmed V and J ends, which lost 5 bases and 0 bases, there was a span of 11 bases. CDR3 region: CAWERSRSGNTIYF. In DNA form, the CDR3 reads TGTGCCTGGGAGAGAAGCCGCTCTGGAAACACCATATATTTT.

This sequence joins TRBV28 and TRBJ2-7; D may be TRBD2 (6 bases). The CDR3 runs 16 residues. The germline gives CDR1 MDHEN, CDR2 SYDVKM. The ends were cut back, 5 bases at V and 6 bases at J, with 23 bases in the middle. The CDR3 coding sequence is TGTGCCAGCAGTCCCACCGGACTACGAAATTCGGCCGAGCAGTACTTC. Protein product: CASSPTGLRNSAEQYF.

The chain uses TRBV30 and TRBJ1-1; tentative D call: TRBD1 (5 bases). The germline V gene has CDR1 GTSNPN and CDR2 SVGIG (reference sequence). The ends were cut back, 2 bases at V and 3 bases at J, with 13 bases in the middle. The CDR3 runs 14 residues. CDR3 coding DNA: TGTGCCTGGAGTAGCGGGGCGCGGTACACTGAAGCTTTCTTT. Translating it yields CAWSSGARYTEAFF.

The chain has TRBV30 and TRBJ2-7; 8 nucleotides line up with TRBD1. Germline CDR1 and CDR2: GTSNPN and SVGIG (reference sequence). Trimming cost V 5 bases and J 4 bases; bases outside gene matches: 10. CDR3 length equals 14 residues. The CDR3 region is CAWGRAGGFYEQYF. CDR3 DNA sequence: TGTGCCTGGGGAAGGGCAGGGGGCTTTTACGAGCAGTACTTC. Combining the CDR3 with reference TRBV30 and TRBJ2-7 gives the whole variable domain SQTIHQWPATLVQPVGSPLSLECTVEGTSNPNLYWYRQAAGRGLQLLFYSVGIGQISSEVPQNLSASRPQDRQFILSSKKLLLSDSGFYLCAWGRAGGFYEQYFGPGTRLTVT.

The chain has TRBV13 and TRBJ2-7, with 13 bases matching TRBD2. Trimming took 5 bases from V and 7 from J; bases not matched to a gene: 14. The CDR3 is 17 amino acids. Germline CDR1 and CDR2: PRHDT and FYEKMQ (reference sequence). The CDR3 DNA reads TGTGCCAGCAGCCCCGGGACTAGCGGGGTAAACCTCTGGGAGCAGTACTTC. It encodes CASSPGTSGVNLWEQYF.

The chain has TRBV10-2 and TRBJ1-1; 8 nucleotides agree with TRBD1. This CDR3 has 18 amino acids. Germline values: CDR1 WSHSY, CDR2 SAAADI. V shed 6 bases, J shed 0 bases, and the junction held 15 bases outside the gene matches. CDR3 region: CASRPDFRTGTLNTEAFF. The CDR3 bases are TGCGCCAGCAGGCCGGACTTTAGGACAGGGACGTTGAACACTGAAGCTTTCTTT.

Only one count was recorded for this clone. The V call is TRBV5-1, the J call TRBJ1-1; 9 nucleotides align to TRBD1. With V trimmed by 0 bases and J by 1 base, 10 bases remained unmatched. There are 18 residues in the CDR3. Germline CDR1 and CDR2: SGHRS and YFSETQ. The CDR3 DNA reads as TGCGCCAGCAGCTTGGGTCTTCGGGGACAGGGAGAGAACACTGAAGCTTTCTTT. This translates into CASSLGLRGQGENTEAFF.

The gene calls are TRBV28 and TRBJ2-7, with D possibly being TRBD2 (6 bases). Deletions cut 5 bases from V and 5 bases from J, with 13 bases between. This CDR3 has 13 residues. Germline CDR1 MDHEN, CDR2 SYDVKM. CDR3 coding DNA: TGTGCCAGCAGTCTACTAGCCCTCGACGAGCAGTACTTC. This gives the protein CASSLLALDEQYF.

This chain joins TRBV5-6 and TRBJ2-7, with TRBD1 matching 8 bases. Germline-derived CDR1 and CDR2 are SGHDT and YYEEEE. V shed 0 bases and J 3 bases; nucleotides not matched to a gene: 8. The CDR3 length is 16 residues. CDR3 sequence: CASSLADRQGYYEQYF. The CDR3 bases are TGTGCCAGCAGCTTGGCCGATAGACAGGGGTACTACGAGCAGTACTTC.

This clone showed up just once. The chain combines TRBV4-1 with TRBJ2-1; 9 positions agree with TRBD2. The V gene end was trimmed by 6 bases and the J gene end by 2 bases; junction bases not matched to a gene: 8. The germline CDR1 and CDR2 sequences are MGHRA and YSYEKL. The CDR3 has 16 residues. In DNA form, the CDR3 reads TGCGCCAGCAGGGACTCAGCGGGAGGAACCTACAATGAGCAGTTCTTC. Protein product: CASRDSAGGTYNEQFF.

CDR3 amino acids: CASSQGQNTEAFF. CDR3 bases: TGCGCCAGCAGCCAAGGACAGAACACTGAAGCTTTCTTT. The chain employs TRBV4-1 and TRBJ1-1; D gene ambiguous. Trimming took 1 base from V and 1 from J, leaving 4 bases between them. The CDR3 contains 13 residues. Germline-derived CDR1 and CDR2 are MGHRA and YSYEKL.

The CDR3 sequence is CASSQSTGDNEQFF. CDR3 bases: TGCGCCAGCAGCCAATCTACAGGGGATAATGAGCAGTTCTTC. The genes are TRBV4-1 and TRBJ2-1, with 7 bases that match TRBD1. The germline gives CDR1 MGHRA, CDR2 YSYEKL. V shed 2 bases and J 7 bases; nucleotides not matched to a gene: 5. This CDR3 is 14 amino acids long.

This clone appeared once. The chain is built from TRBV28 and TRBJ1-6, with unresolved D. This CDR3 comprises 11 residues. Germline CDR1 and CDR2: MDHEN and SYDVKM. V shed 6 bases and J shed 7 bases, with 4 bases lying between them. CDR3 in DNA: TGTGCCAGCAGCTCCAATTCACCCCTCCACTTT. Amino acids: CASSSNSPLHF.

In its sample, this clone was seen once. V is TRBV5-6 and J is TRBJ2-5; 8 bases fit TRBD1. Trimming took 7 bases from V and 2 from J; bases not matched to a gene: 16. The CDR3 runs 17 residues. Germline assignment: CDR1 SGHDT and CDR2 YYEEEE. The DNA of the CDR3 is TGTGCCAGCTCTTCACCTGCCGGGACAGGAGGGCAAGAGACCCAGTACTTC. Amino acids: CASSSPAGTGGQETQYF.

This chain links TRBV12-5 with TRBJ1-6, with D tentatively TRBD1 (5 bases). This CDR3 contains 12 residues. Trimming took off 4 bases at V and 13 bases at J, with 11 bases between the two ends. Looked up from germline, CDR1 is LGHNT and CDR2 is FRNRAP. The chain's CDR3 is CASGSGIGPLHF. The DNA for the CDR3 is TGTGCTAGTGGTTCAGGGATCGGGCCCCTCCACTTT. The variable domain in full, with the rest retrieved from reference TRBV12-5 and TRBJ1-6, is DARVTQTPRHKVTEMGQEVTMRCQPILGHNTVFWYRQTMMQGLELLAYFRNRAPLDDSGMPKDRFSAEMPDATLATLKIQPSEPRDSAVYFCASGSGIGPLHFGNGTRLTVT.

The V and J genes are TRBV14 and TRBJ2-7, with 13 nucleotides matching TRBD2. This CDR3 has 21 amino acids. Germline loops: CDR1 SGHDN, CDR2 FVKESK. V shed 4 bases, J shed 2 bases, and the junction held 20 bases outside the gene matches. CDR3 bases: TGTGCCAGCAGCCCGTACCGTTTGAGACTAGCGGGGGGCACTCCAACCTACGAGCAGTACTTC. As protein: CASSPYRLRLAGGTPTYEQYF. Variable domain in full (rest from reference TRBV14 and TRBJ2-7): EAGVTQFPSHSVIEKGQTVTLRCDPISGHDNLYWYRRVMGKEIKFLLHFVKESKQDESGMPNNRFLAERTGGTYSTLKVQPAELEDSGVYFCASSPYRLRLAGGTPTYEQYFGPGTRLTVT.

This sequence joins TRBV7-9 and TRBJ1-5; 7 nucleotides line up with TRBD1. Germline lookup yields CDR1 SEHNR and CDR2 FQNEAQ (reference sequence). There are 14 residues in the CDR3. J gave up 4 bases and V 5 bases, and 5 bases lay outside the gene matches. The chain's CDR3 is CASSPLQGNQPQHF. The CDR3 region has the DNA TGTGCCAGCAGCCCTTTACAGGGGAATCAGCCCCAGCATTTT. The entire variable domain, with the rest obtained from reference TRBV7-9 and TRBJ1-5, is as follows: DTGVSQNPRHKITKRGQNVTFRCDPISEHNRLYWYRQTLGQGPEFLTYFQNEAQLEKSRLLSDRFSAERPKGSFSTLEIQRTEQGDSAMYLCASSPLQGNQPQHFGDGTRLSIL.

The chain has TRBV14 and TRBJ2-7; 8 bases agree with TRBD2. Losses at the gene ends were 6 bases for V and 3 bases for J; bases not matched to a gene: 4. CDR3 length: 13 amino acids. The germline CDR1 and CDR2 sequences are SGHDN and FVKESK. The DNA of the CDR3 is TGTGCCAGCAGGGGACTAGACGACTACGAGCAGTACTTC. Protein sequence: CASRGLDDYEQYF.

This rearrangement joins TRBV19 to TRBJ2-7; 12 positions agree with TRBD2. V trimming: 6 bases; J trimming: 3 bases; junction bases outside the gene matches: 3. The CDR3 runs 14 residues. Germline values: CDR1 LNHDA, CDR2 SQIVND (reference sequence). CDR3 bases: TGTGCCAGTAGCCCGGGACTAGCGGGCTACGAGCAGTACTTC. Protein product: CASSPGLAGYEQYF.

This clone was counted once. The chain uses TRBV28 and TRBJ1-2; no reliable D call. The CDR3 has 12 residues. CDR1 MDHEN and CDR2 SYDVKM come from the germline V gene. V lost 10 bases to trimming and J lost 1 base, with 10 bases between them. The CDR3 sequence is CATRDFNYGYTF. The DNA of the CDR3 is TGTGCCACCCGGGATTTTAACTATGGCTACACCTTC.

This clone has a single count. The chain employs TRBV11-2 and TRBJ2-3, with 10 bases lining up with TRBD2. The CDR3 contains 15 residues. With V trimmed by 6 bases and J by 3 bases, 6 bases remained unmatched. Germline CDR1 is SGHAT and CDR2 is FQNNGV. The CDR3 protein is CASRRAGGLTDTQYF. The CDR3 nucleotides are TGTGCCAGCAGACGAGCGGGAGGGCTAACAGATACGCAGTATTTT.

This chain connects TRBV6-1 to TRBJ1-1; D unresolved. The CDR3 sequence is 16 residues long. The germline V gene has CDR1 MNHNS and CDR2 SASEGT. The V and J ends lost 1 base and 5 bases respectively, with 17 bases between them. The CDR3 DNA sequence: TGTGCCAGCAGTGAAGTTGTTATCTTTTCAGTTACTGAAGCTTTCTTT. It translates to CASSEVVIFSVTEAFF.

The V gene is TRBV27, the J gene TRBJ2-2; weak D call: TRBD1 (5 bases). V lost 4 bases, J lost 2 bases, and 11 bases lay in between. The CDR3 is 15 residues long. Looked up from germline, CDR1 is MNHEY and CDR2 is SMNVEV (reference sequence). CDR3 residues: CASSWGGVNTGELFF. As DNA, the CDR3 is TGTGCCAGCAGTTGGGGCGGAGTTAACACCGGGGAGCTGTTTTTT.